Listed below are T cell receptor beta chains from one sample, sequenced in a study of cytomegalovirus exposure and HLA in healthy donors. Here immunoSEQ multiplex PCR was the method, and the copy in TCRdb shows in-frame clones only, minus some. The sample records 90,000 to 150,000 clones, roughly three fifths being singletons. Material for sequencing was PBMCs. The receptors here all came from a man aged 40-55 years in good health and CMV-seropositive. The CDR3 runs from the conserved cysteine through the conserved F or W. The D gene is left open where the match is weak. Clone size is stated in some rows and not others, as once, few, many or a class when expanded.

size | J | V | D | DNA | CDR3
NA | TRBJ1-1 | TRBV5-8 | NA | TGTGCCAGCAGCTTGGCCAAAGGGAGTTGGATGAACACTGAAGCTTTCTTT | CASSLAKGSWMNTEAFF
NA | TRBJ2-7 | TRBV15 | TRBD1 | TGTGCCACCAGCAGAGGCCGACTGGGACAGTACGAGCAGTACTTC | CATSRGRLGQYEQYF
NA | TRBJ1-1 | TRBV9 | TRBD1 | TGTGCCAGCAGCTACCGGACAGGGATGAACACTGAAGCTTTCTTT | CASSYRTGMNTEAFF
NA | TRBJ1-1 | TRBV5-6 | NA | TGTGCCAGCAGCCGGGGAGACACTGAAGCTTTCTTT | CASSRGDTEAFF
NA | TRBJ2-5 | TRBV7-8 | NA | TGTGCCAGCAGCTTGAGGCAGGGCCACCAAGAGACCCAGTACTTC | CASSLRQGHQETQYF
NA | TRBJ2-5 | TRBV27 | NA | TGTGCCAGCGGTCCTCTATCCGCGGAGACCCAGTACTTC | CASGPLSAETQYF
NA | TRBJ2-3 | TRBV29-1 | NA | TGCAGCGTTGACGGAGTTCGTTCTGTGACAGATACGCAGTATTTT | CSVDGVRSVTDTQYF
NA | TRBJ1-1 | TRBV5-1 | NA | TGCGCCAGCAGCCCCGGGGAGGGGAACGGGGCTGAAGCTTTCTTT | CASSPGEGNGAEAFF
NA | TRBJ2-5 | TRBV9 | TRBD1 | TGTGCCAGCAGCGTCGGGACAGCTCAAGAGACCCAGTACTTC | CASSVGTAQETQYF
few | TRBJ1-4 | TRBV6-5 | TRBD1 | TGTGCCACCCGACAGGGGAATGAAGAAAAACTGTTTTTT | CATRQGNEEKLFF
NA | TRBJ1-5 | TRBV9 | NA | TGTGCCAGCAGCGTGGACACCTATCAGCCCCAGCATTTT | CASSVDTYQPQHF
NA | TRBJ1-2 | TRBV18 | TRBD1 | TGTGCCAGCTCACCGGAATACAGGGGGGGGCGTGAAGGCTACACCTTC | CASSPEYRGGREGYTF
once | TRBJ2-2 | TRBV11-2 | NA | TGTGCCAGCAGCTTCAGGGTTTCCGGGGAGCTGTTTTTT | CASSFRVSGELFF
NA | TRBJ2-3 | TRBV27 | NA | TGTGCCAGCAGTCCCCCCGGGTTAGTAGTAACAGATACGCAGTATTTT | CASSPPGLVVTDTQYF
NA | TRBJ2-3 | TRBV9 | TRBD2 | TGTGCCAGCAGCGTCGGGACTAGCGGGAGGGATGAAGATACGCAGTATTTT | CASSVGTSGRDEDTQYF
NA | TRBJ2-1 | TRBV5-4 | TRBD2 | TGTGCCAGCAGCCGGGGAAGCGGGAGGTTGTACAATGAGCAGTTCTTC | CASSRGSGRLYNEQFF
few | TRBJ1-2 | TRBV28 | NA | TGTGCCAGCAGTGGTACAGCTGACTATGGCTACACCTTC | CASSGTADYGYTF
NA | TRBJ1-2 | TRBV7-8 | NA | TGTGCCAGCAGCCCTGGGACAAATCCACGATATGGCTACACCTTC | CASSPGTNPRYGYTF
NA | TRBJ2-7 | TRBV5-1 | NA | TGCGCCAGCAGCTTGGACGGGTACGAGCAGTACTTC | CASSLDGYEQYF
few | TRBJ2-7 | TRBV6-6 | TRBD2 | TGTGCCAGCGAACCTAAACCGGGACTAGCGGTGCGCGAGCAGTACTTC | CASEPKPGLAVREQYF
few | TRBJ1-5 | TRBV11-2 | NA | TGTGCCAGCAGCTTATTTGGGGGGCAGCCCCAGCATTTT | CASSLFGGQPQHF
NA | TRBJ2-3 | TRBV7-8 | TRBD2 | TGTGCCAGCAGCTTAGCTCTAGCGGGGGGGACGGATACGCAGTATTTT | CASSLALAGGTDTQYF
few | TRBJ2-4 | TRBV19 | TRBD2 | TGTGCCAGTAGTCCGGGAGGCGCACGATTCCAGTACTTC | CASSPGGARFQYF
few | TRBJ2-4 | TRBV27 | NA | TGTGCCAGCAGTTTAACAGGAGCGAAAAACATTCAGTACTTC | CASSLTGAKNIQYF
NA | TRBJ1-3 | TRBV6-1 | TRBD1 | TGTGCCAGCGAGGTGGACAGGGGAAACACCATATATTTT | CASEVDRGNTIYF
few | TRBJ2-1 | TRBV5-4 | NA | TGTGCCAGCAGCTTGCAGGGGACGCCGGGACCGGAGTTCTTC | CASSLQGTPGPEFF
NA | TRBJ2-5 | TRBV5-4 | TRBD2 | TGTGCCAGCAGCGCCGGGACTAGCGGACAAGAGACCCAGTACTTC | CASSAGTSGQETQYF
NA | TRBJ2-1 | TRBV9 | NA | TGTGCCAGCAGCGTAAACATTTACAATGAGCAGTTCTTC | CASSVNIYNEQFF
few | TRBJ1-5 | TRBV19 | TRBD1 | TGTGCCAGTAGTATGGGTACAGGGGGTCTGCCCCAGCATTTT | CASSMGTGGLPQHF
few | TRBJ2-3 | TRBV7-9 | NA | TGTGCCAGCAGCTTAAACAGGGCTTTAGGGGATACGCAGTATTTT | CASSLNRALGDTQYF
NA | TRBJ2-5 | TRBV18 | TRBD1 | TGTGCCAGCTCACCGACACAGGGGGCAGGAGAGACCCAGTACTTC | CASSPTQGAGETQYF
NA | TRBJ1-2 | TRBV7-3 | TRBD1 | TGTGCCAGCAACCCGACAGGGGCCTATGGCTACACCTTC | CASNPTGAYGYTF
NA | TRBJ2-1 | TRBV2 | NA | TGTGCCAACCCACGCCGGGCTAGCGGACAGAATGAGCAGTTCTTC | CANPRRASGQNEQFF
NA | TRBJ2-7 | TRBV9 | TRBD2 | TGTGCCAGCACCCTAGGGGACGGGAGGGCCGAGGAGCAGTACTTC | CASTLGDGRAEEQYF
once | TRBJ2-7 | TRBV7-2 | NA | TGTGCCAGCAGCTTGGGGCCTCCCGGGGGTGGGTCCTACGAGCAGTACTTC | CASSLGPPGGGSYEQYF
NA | TRBJ2-7 | TRBV4-2 | NA | TGTGCCAGCAGCCAAGATCCCGGCGGGACCTACGAGCAGTACTTC | CASSQDPGGTYEQYF
NA | TRBJ2-5 | TRBV27 | TRBD2 | TGTGCCAGCGCGGGACTAGCGGGGGGTTCTGAGACCCAGTACTTC | CASAGLAGGSETQYF
NA | TRBJ1-4 | TRBV5-5 | NA | TGTGCCAGCAGCTTGGACAGGGCGGAAAAACTGTTTTTT | CASSLDRAEKLFF
NA | TRBJ1-5 | TRBV6-5 | TRBD1 | TGTGCCAGCAGTTACACCAGGGGGTCTAACCAGCCCCAGCATTTT | CASSYTRGSNQPQHF
NA | TRBJ2-3 | TRBV2 | NA | TGTGCCAGCAGGGTCATCACGTGGAGGGCTAGCACAGATACGCAGTATTTT | CASRVITWRASTDTQYF
NA | TRBJ2-1 | TRBV7-9 | TRBD2 | TGTGCCAGCAGCTTAGCGCGGGGGGGCTACAATGAGCAGTTCTTC | CASSLARGGYNEQFF
NA | TRBJ1-4 | TRBV27 | NA | TGTGCCACCTCGGTGAGGACTAATGAAAAACTGTTTTTT | CATSVRTNEKLFF
NA | TRBJ1-2 | TRBV5-1 | NA | TGCGCCAGCAGCTTGGCCAGGCAAGGCTACACCTTC | CASSLARQGYTF
few | TRBJ2-7 | TRBV7-8 | NA | TGTGCCAGCAGCTTAGACAGGACCGACAACGAGCAGTACTTC | CASSLDRTDNEQYF
NA | TRBJ2-3 | TRBV7-3 | NA | TGTGCCAGCAGCTTAAGGAGGATTACTAGCACAGATACGCAGTATTTT | CASSLRRITSTDTQYF
few | TRBJ1-2 | TRBV21-1 | NA | TGTGCCAGCAGCAAAGGCGGGACGCCCGGCTACACCTTC | CASSKGGTPGYTF
few | TRBJ1-1 | TRBV5-1 | NA | TGCGCCAGCAGCCTCTCAGCAGGGGAGACTGAAGCTTTCTTT | CASSLSAGETEAFF
once | TRBJ2-2 | TRBV19 | NA | TGTGCCAGTACACGCCCTCCCAGGGCTGGGGGGTCCGGGGAGCTGTTTTTT | CASTRPPRAGGSGELFF
NA | TRBJ1-2 | TRBV2 | TRBD1 | TGTGCCACTCTCCGGGACAGGCCATTTGGCTACACCTTC | CATLRDRPFGYTF
NA | TRBJ1-3 | TRBV29-1 | NA | TGCAGCGTTGAGAAGGGGAACACCATATATTTT | CSVEKGNTIYF
NA | TRBJ2-3 | TRBV5-4 | TRBD2 | TGTGCCAGCAGCTTGCTTCTAGCGGGGGGAACAGATACGCAGTATTTT | CASSLLLAGGTDTQYF
NA | TRBJ1-2 | TRBV10-1 | TRBD1 | TGCGCCAGCAGTTCGGACAGGGTCGGTGGCTACACCTTC | CASSSDRVGGYTF
few | TRBJ2-5 | TRBV5-1 | NA | TGCGCCAGCAGCTTGCAAGCCCCAGAGACCCAGTACTTC | CASSLQAPETQYF
NA | TRBJ2-2 | TRBV5-1 | NA | TGCGCCACCTCGACAGCTTACACCGGGGAGCTGTTTTTT | CATSTAYTGELFF
NA | TRBJ1-3 | TRBV27 | TRBD1 | TGTGCCAGCAGTTTATCGGGACAGCATTCCTCTGGAAACACCATATATTTT | CASSLSGQHSSGNTIYF
few | TRBJ2-5 | TRBV18 | NA | TGTGCCAGCTCACCACAATCAGGGCAAGAGACCCAGTACTTC | CASSPQSGQETQYF
NA | TRBJ1-5 | TRBV10-3 | NA | TGTGCCATCAGTGAGATGGCCGTTCAGCCCCAGCATTTT | CAISEMAVQPQHF